Reported below is one T cell receptor beta chain. This record comes from a study of T cell changes during pregnancy in multiple sclerosis. TCRdb's copy holds only in-frame clones and misses some; the assay was immunoSEQ multiplex PCR. The sample lists roughly 86,000 clones, approximately 92% occurring once. Sequencing was performed on peripheral blood, taken in the first trimester of pregnancy. The receptor's source is a female donor with multiple sclerosis, enrolled in a pregnancy study.

The CDR3: CASYPPDRPPEAFF. As DNA, the CDR3 is TGTGCCAGCTATCCCCCTGACAGGCCCCCTGAAGCTTTCTTT. This rearrangement joins TRBV25-1 to TRBJ1-1; D perhaps matches TRBD1 (6 bases). V lost 8 bases and J lost 6, with 19 bases in between. CDR3 size: 14 residues. Germline V lookup: CDR1 MGHDK, CDR2 SYGVNS.